The clone carrying this TCR beta chain was seen once. Its antigen is currently unknown. The sample is drawn from a study of cytomegalovirus exposure and HLA in healthy donors. Findings and limits, study-wide: In vitro experiments confirmed that three CMV-associated chains were specific for CMV antigens. The study dropped some indistinguishable V segments, TRBV6-2 and TRBV6-3 among them. Some highly shared sequence variants likely arose as a pipeline artifact.

The germline CDR1 and CDR2 sequences are SGHVS and FQNEAQ. CDR3 length: 13 amino acids. V gave up 10 bases and J gave up 4 bases; unmatched junction bases: 3. This PCR relied on a set of 60 Vbeta primers and 13 Jbeta primers. The data were produced by immunoSEQ multiplex PCR, yet TCRdb's version contains in-frame clones alone and is incomplete. The repertoire holds about 160,000 clones, with approximately 80% as singletons. Specimen: PBMCs. The V gene is TRBV7-8, the J gene TRBJ2-1; 11 bases are a match to TRBD2. The sequence was collected from a male donor in good health and CMV-seropositive. For the CDR3, the DNA is TGTGCCACCTGGACTAGCGGGTACAATGAGCAGTTCTTC. This codes for CATWTSGYNEQFF.